Presented here are 29 T cell receptor beta chains from one specimen sequenced in a study of cytomegalovirus exposure and HLA in healthy donors. Produced via immunoSEQ multiplex PCR; TCRdb's table is partial and in-frame only. Here the sample spans about 140,000 clones, 80% to 90% being singletons. The specimen sequenced was PBMCs. These receptor sequences come from a woman between 18 and 29 years old in good health and CMV-seropositive.

The chain has TRBV7-2 and TRBJ1-1, with a weak D call TRBD1 (5 bases). Germline-derived CDR1 and CDR2 are SGHTA and FQGNSA. The CDR3 spans 11 residues. V lost 5 bases and J lost 10, with 11 bases in between. CDR3 sequence: CASSPGGVAFF. Written as DNA, the CDR3 is TGTGCCAGCAGCCCCGGGGGGGTAGCTTTCTTT.

The CDR3 spells CASSTSGTGGDEQFF. CDR3 DNA sequence: TGCGCCAGCAGCACATCCGGGACAGGGGGCGATGAGCAGTTCTTC. The V call is TRBV5-1, the J call TRBJ2-1, with 12 bases lining up with TRBD1. From germline, CDR1 is SGHRS and CDR2 YFSETQ. The length of the CDR3 is 15 residues. With 4 bases clipped from V and 8 bases from J, the junction kept 7 bases outside the gene matches.

This chain connects TRBV19 to TRBJ2-7; maybe TRBD2 (5 bases). The CDR3 extends over 15 amino acids. The germline gives CDR1 LNHDA, CDR2 SQIVND (reference sequence). Trimming shortened V by 5 bases and J by 3 bases, and 17 bases separated the two germline ends. The CDR3, as DNA: TGTGCCAGTAGTGAGGTAGCGTTCCAGAGCTACGAGCAGTACTTC. This translates into CASSEVAFQSYEQYF.

This clone has just one count. The rearrangement links TRBV29-1 to TRBJ2-7; the match to TRBD1 covers 8 bases. Germline CDR1 and CDR2: SQVTM and ANQGSEA. Trimming removed 2 bases from V and 2 bases from J; junction bases left unmatched: 5. This CDR3 region has 14 residues. For the CDR3, the DNA is TGCAGCGTTGAACTTGGACAGGGCCCCTACGAGCAGTACTTC. Encoded protein: CSVELGQGPYEQYF.

The rearrangement uses TRBV5-1 and TRBJ1-2, with 7 bases that match TRBD1. Germline V gives CDR1 SGHRS, CDR2 YFSETQ. The CDR3 is made up of 13 amino acids. V was clipped by 3 bases and J by 6 bases; unmatched bases: 5. CDR3 amino acids: CASSSTGENGYTF. CDR3 nucleotide sequence: TGCGCCAGCAGCTCAACAGGGGAGAATGGCTACACCTTC. Supplemented by reference TRBV5-1 and TRBJ1-2, the full variable domain reads KAGVTQTPRYLIKTRGQQVTLSCSPISGHRSVSWYQQTPGQGLQFLFEYFSETQRNKGNFPGRFSGRQFSNSRSEMNVSTLELGDSALYLCASSSTGENGYTFGSGTRLTVV.

The gene calls are TRBV7-9 and TRBJ1-1; D might be TRBD1 (5 bases). This CDR3 has 16 residues. From germline, CDR1 is SEHNR and CDR2 FQNEAQ (reference sequence). Trimming removed 6 bases from V and 4 bases from J, with 21 bases in between. As DNA, the CDR3 is TGTGCCAGCAGGGTCCTTGCGGACCAGGGAGGCACTGAAGCTTTCTTT. Its protein is CASRVLADQGGTEAFF. Full variable domain (outside the CDR3, taken from reference TRBV7-9 and TRBJ1-1): DTGVSQNPRHKITKRGQNVTFRCDPISEHNRLYWYRQTLGQGPEFLTYFQNEAQLEKSRLLSDRFSAERPKGSFSTLEIQRTEQGDSAMYLCASRVLADQGGTEAFFGQGTRLTVV.

This chain uses TRBV7-2 with TRBJ2-7; 9 nucleotides match TRBD1. From germline, CDR1 is SGHTA and CDR2 FQGNSA. V was clipped by 5 bases and J by 5 bases; unmatched bases: 7. This CDR3 contains 14 residues. The CDR3 DNA follows: TGTGCCAGCAGCCGGGGACAGGGAGGTCACGAGCAGTACTTC. Translating it yields CASSRGQGGHEQYF.

J is TRBJ2-1 and V is TRBV7-2, with 7 bases aligning to TRBD2. The CDR3 sequence is 16 residues long. V lost 0 bases and J lost 6; bases outside the gene matches: 8. Germline V gives CDR1 SGHTA, CDR2 FQGNSA. The CDR3 reads CASSLAPGLVVNEQFF. DNA of the CDR3: TGTGCCAGCAGCTTAGCTCCCGGACTAGTAGTCAATGAGCAGTTCTTC.

The rearrangement links TRBV27 to TRBJ2-3, with D possibly being TRBD1 (6 bases). The CDR3 loop spans 13 amino acids. V was clipped by 5 bases and J by 4 bases, with 10 bases between them. The germline V gene encodes CDR1 MNHEY and CDR2 SMNVEV (reference sequence). The chain's CDR3 is CASSGSGADTQYF. The CDR3 coding sequence is TGTGCCAGCAGTGGGTCAGGGGCAGATACGCAGTATTTT.

The chain is built from TRBV5-1 and TRBJ2-2; 10 bases map to TRBD1. Germline V lookup: CDR1 SGHRS, CDR2 YFSETQ. V shed 5 bases, J shed 5 bases, and the junction held 6 bases outside the gene matches. The CDR3 is 15 amino acids. The CDR3 is CASSKRTGGTGELFF. The CDR3 nucleotides are TGCGCCAGCAGTAAAAGGACAGGGGGAACCGGGGAGCTGTTTTTT.

This clone appeared once. This chain links TRBV5-8 with TRBJ1-2, with a tentative D call TRBD1 (5 bases). This CDR3 contains 14 residues. In germline, CDR1 is SGHTS, CDR2 YDEGEE. V lost 1 base and J 5 bases, leaving 12 bases between the germline ends. This CDR3 reads CASSLQGLGYGYTF. DNA for the CDR3: TGTGCCAGCAGCTTGCAGGGCCTGGGGTATGGCTACACCTTC.

This clone was counted at least ten times. The gene calls are TRBV6-4 and TRBJ2-3; 10 positions match TRBD2. Unmatched junction bases numbered 3, after V lost 5 bases and J lost 1 base. The germline CDR1 and CDR2 sequences are MRHNA and SNTAGT. This CDR3 has 15 residues. In DNA, the CDR3 is TGTGCCAGCAGTATCACTAGCGGGGGCACAGATACGCAGTATTTT. Its protein is CASSITSGGTDTQYF.

The V gene is TRBV19, the J gene TRBJ1-2, with 10 bases identical to TRBD1. The junction had 5 bases not matched to a gene; V was cut back by 6 bases and J by 4 bases. Looked up from germline, CDR1 is LNHDA and CDR2 is SQIVND (reference sequence). The CDR3 is 14 amino acids. The CDR3 DNA reads TGTGCCAGTAGATCGGGACAGGGGACCTATGGCTACACCTTC. It yields the protein CASRSGQGTYGYTF.

The V gene is TRBV7-2, the J gene TRBJ1-3; TRBD1 aligns across 8 bases. Germline lookup yields CDR1 SGHTA and CDR2 FQGNSA. The CDR3 spans 15 residues. The V segment lost 4 bases and the J segment 0 bases; nucleotides outside the gene matches: 2. For the CDR3, the DNA is TGTGCCAGCAGCTCGGGACAGGTCTCTGGAAACACCATATATTTT. Protein sequence: CASSSGQVSGNTIYF.

The chain recombines TRBV7-8 with TRBJ1-5; no clear D gene. The ends were cut back, 1 base at V and 6 bases at J, with 4 bases in the middle. CDR1 is SGHVS and CDR2 is FQNEAQ in the germline V gene. The CDR3 is 12 residues long. Here the CDR3 DNA reads TGTGCCAGCAGCTTAGACTCTCAGCCCCAGCATTTT. Translating gives CASSLDSQPQHF.

This chain uses TRBV27 with TRBJ2-3; D gene ambiguous. The CDR3 covers 14 residues. The V gene's germline CDR1 is MNHEY and CDR2 SMNVEV (reference sequence). Trimming pared 1 base from V and 1 base from J, leaving 6 bases between. The CDR3, as DNA: TGTGCCAGCAGTTTATTGTATGGCACAGATACGCAGTATTTT. Its protein product is CASSLLYGTDTQYF.

V gene TRBV7-9 combines with J gene TRBJ2-3; tentative D call: TRBD1 (5 bases). The ends were cut back, 1 base at V and 1 base at J, with 6 bases in the middle. The germline CDR1 and CDR2 sequences are SEHNR and FQNEAQ (reference sequence). CDR3 length equals 14 residues. The CDR3 protein is CASSLEGGTDTQYF. In DNA, the CDR3 is TGTGCCAGCAGCTTAGAAGGGGGCACAGATACGCAGTATTTT.

The rearrangement uses TRBV28 and TRBJ1-3; a weak D match, TRBD1 (5 bases). In germline, CDR1 is MDHEN, CDR2 SYDVKM. The length of the CDR3 is 17 residues. Trimming removed 6 bases at V and 7 bases at J, with 25 bases between. Written as DNA, the CDR3 is TGTGCCAGCAGCCAGTACCGGGACGGGGGAAAAAGGAACACCATATATTTT. Its translation is CASSQYRDGGKRNTIYF. The full variable domain, its missing parts supplied by reference TRBV28 and TRBJ1-3, is DVKVTQSSRYLVKRTGEKVFLECVQDMDHENMFWYRQDPGLGLRLIYFSYDVKMKEKGDIPEGYSVSREKKERFSLILESASTNQTSMYLCASSQYRDGGKRNTIYFGEGSWLTVV.

The CDR3 region has the DNA TGTGCCAGCAGTTTAGGAGGGTCACCCCTCCACTTT. This gives the protein CASSLGGSPLHF. This chain uses TRBV27 with TRBJ1-6; unclear D gene. Trimming cost V 2 bases and J 10 bases, with 6 bases left between them. The CDR3 has 12 amino acids. Germline V gives CDR1 MNHEY, CDR2 SMNVEV (reference sequence).

The V and J genes are TRBV6-4 and TRBJ1-1, with D possibly being TRBD1 (5 bases). Germline lookup yields CDR1 MRHNA and CDR2 SNTAGT. The CDR3 length is 16 residues. The V end was cut by 2 bases, the J end by 2 bases, with 15 bases between. The CDR3 is CASSDTRAGVNTEAFF. Here the CDR3 DNA reads TGTGCCAGCAGTGACACTCGGGCGGGGGTAAACACTGAAGCTTTCTTT.

The chain has TRBV10-3 and TRBJ2-7; 10 bases map to TRBD2. V was pared by 5 bases and J by 4 bases, with 8 bases of the junction left unmatched. The V gene's germline CDR1 is ENHRY and CDR2 SYGVKD. This CDR3 has 15 residues. The CDR3 DNA is TGTGCCATCAGTAGTCTTAGCGGGAGGATTTACGAGCAGTACTTC. Protein: CAISSLSGRIYEQYF.

The V and J genes are TRBV11-2 and TRBJ2-1, with 10 bases that match TRBD2. V gave up 2 bases and J gave up 7 bases; unmatched junction bases: 8. This CDR3 region has 16 residues. The germline V gene encodes CDR1 SGHAT and CDR2 FQNNGV. In DNA, the CDR3 is TGTGCCAGCAGCTTACCCCCTAGCGGGAGTAATAATGAGCAGTTCTTC. Translation: CASSLPPSGSNNEQFF.

The genes are TRBV5-1 and TRBJ2-7, with D maybe TRBD1 (7 bases). Germline V CDR1 and CDR2: SGHRS, YFSETQ. This CDR3 contains 14 residues. Deletions cut 4 bases from V and 3 bases from J, with 14 bases between. This CDR3 reads CASSPAGGLYEQYF. CDR3 in DNA: TGCGCCAGCAGCCCCGCAGGGGGACTCTACGAGCAGTACTTC.

This chain uses TRBV29-1 with TRBJ2-7, with D possibly being TRBD1 (6 bases). Germline V gene data show CDR1 as SQVTM and CDR2 as ANQGSEA. V was pared by 4 bases and J by 1 base, with 8 bases between. The CDR3 extends over 12 amino acids. The CDR3 DNA is TGCAGCGTTGGGACAGCGTCCTACGAGCAGTACTTC. Amino acids: CSVGTASYEQYF.

The table lists this clone with a count of one. V is TRBV21-1 and J is TRBJ2-2; the table names TRBD2, a call not compared with the DNA. TRBV21-1 is a pseudogene segment. CDR3 length: 17 residues. The CDR3 sequence is CAYRTATSGKGTGELFF. The CDR3 bases are TGTGCCTACCGAACGGCCACTAGCGGGAAAGGGACCGGGGAGCTGTTTTTT.

This clone appeared once. This chain joins TRBV4-1 and TRBJ2-2; D is perhaps TRBD1 (5 bases). The CDR3 runs 12 residues. Germline lookup yields CDR1 MGHRA and CDR2 YSYEKL. The V and J ends lost 5 bases and 8 bases respectively, with 9 bases between them. CDR3 protein: CASSTRQGELFF. In DNA form, the CDR3 reads TGCGCCAGCAGCACCCGACAGGGGGAGCTGTTTTTT.

This chain links TRBV6-5 with TRBJ2-1; tentative D call: TRBD2 (6 bases). V lost 0 bases to trimming and J lost 12 bases, with 12 bases between them. Germline-derived CDR1 and CDR2 are MNHEY and SVGAGI. This CDR3 has 13 residues. Here the CDR3 reads CASSYSTEGGQFF. Written as DNA, the CDR3 is TGTGCCAGCAGTTACTCGACAGAGGGAGGGCAGTTCTTC.

This chain links TRBV29-1 with TRBJ1-1; 7 nucleotides line up with TRBD1. The germline gives CDR1 SQVTM, CDR2 ANQGSEA. CDR3 length: 13 residues. V lost 6 bases, J lost 4 bases, and 8 bases stayed unmatched. The CDR3 is CSVSTGLGTEAFF. As DNA, the CDR3 is TGCAGCGTATCGACAGGGCTGGGCACTGAAGCTTTCTTT. Full variable domain (rest looked up from reference TRBV29-1 and TRBJ1-1): SAVISQKPSRDICQRGTSLTIQCQVDSQVTMMFWYRQQPGQSLTLIATANQGSEATYESGFVIDKFPISRPNLTFSTLTVSNMSPEDSSIYLCSVSTGLGTEAFFGQGTRLTVV.

This clone was detected only a few times. This chain uses TRBV4-2 with TRBJ2-1, with D tentatively TRBD1 (6 bases). Trimming cost V 1 base and J 0 bases, with 10 bases left between them. The CDR3 is 16 residues long. The germline gives CDR1 LGHNA, CDR2 YNFKEQ. The CDR3 DNA sequence: TGTGCCAGCAGCCAAGTTGGGACACCCTCCTACAATGAGCAGTTCTTC. It translates to CASSQVGTPSYNEQFF.